These 17 T cell receptor beta chains were sequenced from one sample in a study of T cell changes during pregnancy in multiple sclerosis (dated by TCRdb to about 2019). Library creation used the immunoSEQ multiplex PCR assay. Entries here come from immuneACCESS through TCRdb and include only in-frame sequences with V and J called. Some clones fail to appear in such tables; in the studies checked, an unresolved V gene covers under half of the shortfall, and the cause of the remainder is unknown. For this sample the table gives 50,000 to 65,000 clones, of which around 93% were detected only once. The ten top clones hold roughly 0.76% of the sample. The sequencing used CD4+ T cells from peripheral blood mononuclear cells, collected in the first trimester of pregnancy. Source of these receptors: a female donor with multiple sclerosis, enrolled in a pregnancy study.

This chain links TRBV19 with TRBJ1-5, with D possibly TRBD1 on 6 matching bases. Germline V gives CDR1 LNHDA, CDR2 SQIVND (reference sequence). This CDR3 comprises 14 residues. The V gene lost 5 bases and the J gene lost 2 bases, with 10 bases spanning the gap. This chain's CDR3 is CASSYKGGNQPQHF. The CDR3 DNA is TGTGCCAGTAGTTACAAGGGGGGCAATCAGCCCCAGCATTTT.

The chain couples TRBV5-6 to TRBJ1-4; 8 positions match TRBD1. The CDR3 length is 15 residues. The V gene end was trimmed by 0 bases and the J gene end by 3 bases; junction bases not matched to a gene: 1. Germline lookup yields CDR1 SGHDT and CDR2 YYEEEE. The CDR3 sequence: CASSLATGANEKLFF. For the CDR3, the DNA is TGTGCCAGCAGCTTGGCGACAGGGGCTAATGAAAAACTGTTTTTT.

This rearrangement joins TRBV4-1 to TRBJ1-1, with TRBD1 matching over 11 bases. This CDR3 is built from 18 residues. V trimming: 5 bases; J trimming: 4 bases; junction bases outside the gene matches: 15. CDR1 and CDR2 from the germline V gene are MGHRA and YSYEKL. The CDR3 sequence is CASSNRDRGEIGFTEAFF. The DNA for the CDR3 is TGCGCCAGCAGCAATCGGGACAGGGGGGAGATCGGTTTCACTGAAGCTTTCTTT.

The chain combines TRBV5-6 with TRBJ2-3; tentatively, D is TRBD2 (5 bases). V was cut by 3 bases and J by 4 bases, with 9 bases left in between. The CDR3 totals 13 residues. The germline gives CDR1 SGHDT, CDR2 YYEEEE. The CDR3, as DNA: TGTGCCAGCAGCTCCGAGAGGGCAGATACGCAGTATTTT. It specifies CASSSERADTQYF.

The V call is TRBV6-5, the J call TRBJ2-5; 8 bases map to TRBD2. The CDR3 loop spans 15 amino acids. Trimming removed 4 bases from V and 2 bases from J; junction bases left unmatched: 6. Germline assignment: CDR1 MNHEY and CDR2 SVGAGI. The DNA for the CDR3 is TGTGCCAGCAGTTGGGCGGGGGGAAGGCAAGAGACCCAGTACTTC. Its translation is CASSWAGGRQETQYF.

The V call is TRBV30, the J call TRBJ1-3; D is undetermined. CDR3 length: 15 amino acids. V was cut by 0 bases and J by 4 bases, with 13 bases left in between. Germline V CDR1 and CDR2: GTSNPN, SVGIG (reference sequence). The CDR3 spells CAWSVGPGYGNTIYF. DNA of the CDR3: TGTGCCTGGAGTGTCGGCCCGGGGTACGGAAACACCATATATTTT. The entire variable domain, with the rest obtained from reference TRBV30 and TRBJ1-3, is as follows: SQTIHQWPATLVQPVGSPLSLECTVEGTSNPNLYWYRQAAGRGLQLLFYSVGIGQISSEVPQNLSASRPQDRQFILSSKKLLLSDSGFYLCAWSVGPGYGNTIYFGEGSWLTVV.

The genes are TRBV5-4 and TRBJ1-2; D is possibly TRBD1 (5 bases). This CDR3 is built from 13 residues. Germline V gene data show CDR1 as SGHNT and CDR2 as YYREEE (reference sequence). Trimming pared 4 bases from V and 2 bases from J, leaving 9 bases between. The CDR3 DNA reads as TGTGCCAGCAGCCCAAGGGGCAACTATGGCTACACCTTC. Protein product: CASSPRGNYGYTF.

J is TRBJ2-2 and V is TRBV29-1; D is possibly TRBD2 (5 bases). CDR1 is SQVTM, CDR2 ANQGSEA, per germline. V gave up 8 bases and J gave up 3 bases, with 7 bases separating them. The CDR3 spans 11 residues. CDR3 in DNA: TGCAGCACCGGGGACACCGGGGAGCTGTTTTTT. Protein product: CSTGDTGELFF.

This chain uses TRBV5-6 with TRBJ1-5; D is perhaps TRBD1 (6 bases). The CDR3 covers 15 residues. V gave up 4 bases and J gave up 5 bases, with 16 bases separating them. CDR1 is SGHDT and CDR2 is YYEEEE in the germline V gene. The CDR3 DNA follows: TGTGCCAGCAGCGTACGCGGACAGACCCATCAGCCCCAGCATTTT. Translation gives CASSVRGQTHQPQHF. Full variable domain (outside the CDR3, taken from reference TRBV5-6 and TRBJ1-5): DAGVTQSPTHLIKTRGQQVTLRCSPKSGHDTVSWYQQALGQGPQFIFQYYEEEERQRGNFPDRFSGHQFPNYSSELNVNALLLGDSALYLCASSVRGQTHQPQHFGDGTRLSIL.

The CDR3 DNA reads TGCAGCGTTGTTGTCAGCTATGGCTACACCTTC. This gives the protein CSVVVSYGYTF. This chain joins TRBV29-1 and TRBJ1-2; D not certain. The CDR3 is made up of 11 amino acids. Trimming removed 4 bases at V and 4 bases at J, with 7 bases between. Germline CDR1 and CDR2: SQVTM and ANQGSEA.

The chain has TRBV4-3 and TRBJ2-4; TRBD2 matches at 8 bases. The germline V gene encodes CDR1 LGHNA and CDR2 YSLEER. Unmatched junction bases numbered 12, after V lost 0 bases and J lost 8 bases. This CDR3 spans 17 amino acids. The CDR3 DNA is TGCGCCAGCAGCCAAGAAAGCCCGAGGAGCGGGGGAGACATTCAGTACTTC. Amino acid sequence: CASSQESPRSGGDIQYF.

The chain carries TRBV5-6 and TRBJ2-7; maybe TRBD1 (6 bases). This CDR3 region has 14 residues. Trimming left V 0 bases short and J 5 bases short, with 12 bases between. The germline gives CDR1 SGHDT, CDR2 YYEEEE. The CDR3 reads CASSLGLTGNEQYF. The CDR3 DNA follows: TGTGCCAGCAGCTTGGGTCTAACAGGGAACGAGCAGTACTTC.

J is TRBJ2-1 and V is TRBV4-3; D perhaps matches TRBD2 (7 bases). V was shortened by 4 bases and J by 8 bases, with 15 bases between the two germline ends. CDR3 length equals 14 residues. The germline CDR1 and CDR2 sequences are LGHNA and YSLEER. CDR3 coding DNA: TGCGCCAGCAGCCTAAGGGGGGGCCTGGATGAGCAGTTCTTC. Amino acids: CASSLRGGLDEQFF.

The J gene is TRBJ1-1, the V gene TRBV29-1; 12 bases agree with TRBD1. The V segment lost 4 bases and the J segment 3 bases; nucleotides outside the gene matches: 3. CDR1 is SQVTM and CDR2 is ANQGSEA in the germline V gene. CDR3 length: 14 residues. DNA for the CDR3: TGCAGCGTTGGGGACAGGGGGCACTACACTGAAGCTTTCTTT. This gives the protein CSVGDRGHYTEAFF. The whole variable domain, remainder taken from reference TRBV29-1 and TRBJ1-1, is SAVISQKPSRDICQRGTSLTIQCQVDSQVTMMFWYRQQPGQSLTLIATANQGSEATYESGFVIDKFPISRPNLTFSTLTVSNMSPEDSSIYLCSVGDRGHYTEAFFGQGTRLTVV.

The chain uses TRBV7-3 and TRBJ1-2; D not resolved. This CDR3 has 12 amino acids. Deletions cut 4 bases from V and 5 bases from J, with 8 bases between. Germline CDR1 SGHTA, CDR2 FQGTGA. In nucleotides, the CDR3 is TGTGCCAGCAGCTCCGGGGATTATGGCTACACCTTC. Translating gives CASSSGDYGYTF.

The rearrangement joins TRBV5-1 to TRBJ2-4; 9 bases fit TRBD1. The CDR3 runs to 15 residues. J lost 3 bases, V lost 4 bases, and 5 bases had no gene match. Germline V lookup: CDR1 SGHRS, CDR2 YFSETQ. In DNA, the CDR3 is TGCGCCAGCAGCCCGGGACAGGGAGACAAAAACATTCAGTACTTC. Translating gives CASSPGQGDKNIQYF.

The CDR3 DNA reads as TGTGCCAGCAGTAAGGGACTAGCGGGGGGGACCTACACCGGGGAGCTGTTTTTT. Residues: CASSKGLAGGTYTGELFF. This chain uses TRBV5-5 with TRBJ2-2; 16 positions match TRBD2. CDR1 and CDR2 (germline): SGHKS, YYEKEE (reference sequence). V was clipped by 5 bases and J by 3 bases; unmatched bases: 7. The CDR3 covers 18 residues.